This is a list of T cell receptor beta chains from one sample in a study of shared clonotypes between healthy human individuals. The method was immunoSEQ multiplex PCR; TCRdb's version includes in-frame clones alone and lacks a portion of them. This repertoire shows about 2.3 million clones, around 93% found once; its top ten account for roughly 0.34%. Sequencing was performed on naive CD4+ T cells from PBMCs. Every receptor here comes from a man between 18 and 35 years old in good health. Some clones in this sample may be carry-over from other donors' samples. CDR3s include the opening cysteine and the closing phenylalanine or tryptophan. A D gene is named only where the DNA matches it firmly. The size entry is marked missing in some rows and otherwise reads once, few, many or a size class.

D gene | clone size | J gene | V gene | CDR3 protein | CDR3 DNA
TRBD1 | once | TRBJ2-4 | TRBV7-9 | CASSSGTALAKNIQYF | TGTGCCAGCAGCTCCGGGACAGCTCTAGCCAAAAACATTCAGTACTTC
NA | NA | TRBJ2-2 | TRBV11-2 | CASSFEWAGVTGELFF | TGTGCCAGCAGCTTTGAGTGGGCCGGGGTGACCGGGGAGCTGTTTTTT
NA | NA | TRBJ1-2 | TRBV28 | CASSIRGPYGYTF | TGTGCCAGCAGTATCAGGGGCCCCTATGGCTACACCTTC
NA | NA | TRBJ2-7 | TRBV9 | CASSVDGSSYEQYF | TGTGCCAGCAGCGTAGATGGTTCCTCCTACGAGCAGTACTTC
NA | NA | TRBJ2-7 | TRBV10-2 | CASMGGYEQYF | TGCGCCAGCATGGGCGGTTACGAGCAGTACTTC
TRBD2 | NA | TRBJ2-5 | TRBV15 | CATSRGLAGGEETQYF | TGTGCCACCAGCAGGGGACTAGCGGGAGGGGAGGAGACCCAGTACTTC
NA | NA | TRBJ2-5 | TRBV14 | CASSQVPSLRETQYF | TGTGCCAGCAGCCAAGTTCCAAGCCTAAGGGAGACCCAGTACTTC
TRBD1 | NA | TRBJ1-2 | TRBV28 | CASSRQGLVHYGYTF | TGTGCCAGCAGCCGACAGGGATTGGTCCACTATGGCTACACCTTC
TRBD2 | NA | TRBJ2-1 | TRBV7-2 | CASSWREGRYEQFF | TGTGCCAGCAGCTGGCGGGAGGGCCGCTATGAGCAGTTCTTC
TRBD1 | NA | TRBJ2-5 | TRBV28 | CASSQQGAALGETQYF | TGTGCCAGCAGTCAACAGGGGGCGGCCTTGGGGGAGACCCAGTACTTC
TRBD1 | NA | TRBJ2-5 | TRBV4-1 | CASSQDSETGDETQYF | TGCGCCAGCAGCCAAGATTCTGAGACAGGGGACGAGACCCAGTACTTC
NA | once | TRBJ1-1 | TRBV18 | CASSPRNLGNTEAFF | TGTGCCAGCTCACCTCGAAATTTGGGGAACACTGAAGCTTTCTTT
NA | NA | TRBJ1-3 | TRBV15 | CATSRTGIYSGNTIYF | TGTGCCACCAGCCGAACTGGAATTTACTCTGGAAACACCATATATTTT
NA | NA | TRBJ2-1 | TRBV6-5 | CASSYLSRPNEQFF | TGTGCCAGCAGTTACCTCTCGCGGCCGAATGAGCAGTTCTTC
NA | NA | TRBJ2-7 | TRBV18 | CASSPPYPTYEQYF | TGTGCCAGCTCACCACCTTACCCAACCTACGAGCAGTACTTC
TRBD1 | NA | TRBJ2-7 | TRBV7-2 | CASSLARRGRDEQYF | TGTGCCAGCAGCTTAGCGCGTAGGGGGCGCGACGAGCAGTACTTC
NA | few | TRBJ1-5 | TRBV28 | CASRIQGFGQPQHF | TGTGCCAGCAGGATACAGGGATTCGGTCAGCCCCAGCATTTT
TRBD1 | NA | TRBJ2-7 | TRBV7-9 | CASSPGQGGYEQYF | TGTGCCAGCAGCCCGGGACAGGGGGGCTACGAGCAGTACTTC
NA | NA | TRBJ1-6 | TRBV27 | CASSIRALTAGHSPLHF | TGTGCCAGCAGTATCAGGGCCTTGACAGCCGGGCATTCACCCCTCCACTTT
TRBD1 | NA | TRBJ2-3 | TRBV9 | CASSVWGQEWTDTQYF | TGTGCCAGCAGCGTGTGGGGACAGGAGTGGACAGATACGCAGTATTTT
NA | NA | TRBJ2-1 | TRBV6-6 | CASSFTAYNEQFF | TGTGCCAGCAGTTTTACTGCCTACAATGAGCAGTTCTTC
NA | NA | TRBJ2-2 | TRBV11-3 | CASSLSFPGELFF | TGTGCCAGCAGCTTAAGTTTCCCCGGGGAGCTGTTTTTT
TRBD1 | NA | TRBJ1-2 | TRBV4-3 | CASSQVRGPHGYTF | TGCGCCAGCAGCCAAGTTAGGGGGCCGCATGGCTACACCTTC
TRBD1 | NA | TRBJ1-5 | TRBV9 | CASSPGTGHQPQHF | TGTGCCAGCAGCCCGGGGACAGGGCACCAGCCCCAGCATTTT
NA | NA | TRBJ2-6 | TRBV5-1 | CASSLVTAGANVLTF | TGCGCCAGCAGCTTGGTGACAGCTGGGGCCAACGTCCTGACTTTC
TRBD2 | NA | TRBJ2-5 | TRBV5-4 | CASSPGASGRQETQYF | TGTGCCAGCAGCCCGGGGGCCAGCGGGAGACAAGAGACCCAGTACTTC
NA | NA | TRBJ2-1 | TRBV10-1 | CASSDTWDTDSYNEQFF | TGCGCCAGCAGTGATACGTGGGACACAGACTCCTACAATGAGCAGTTCTTC
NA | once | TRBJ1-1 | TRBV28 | CASSLVRLKNTEAFF | TGTGCCAGCAGTTTGGTCAGGCTGAAGAACACTGAAGCTTTCTTT
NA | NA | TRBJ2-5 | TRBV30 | CAWTKGLQETQYF | TGTGCCTGGACCAAGGGACTGCAAGAGACCCAGTACTTC
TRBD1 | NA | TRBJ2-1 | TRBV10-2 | CASSNSGGSYNEQFF | TGCGCCAGCAGCAACTCAGGGGGTTCTTACAATGAGCAGTTCTTC